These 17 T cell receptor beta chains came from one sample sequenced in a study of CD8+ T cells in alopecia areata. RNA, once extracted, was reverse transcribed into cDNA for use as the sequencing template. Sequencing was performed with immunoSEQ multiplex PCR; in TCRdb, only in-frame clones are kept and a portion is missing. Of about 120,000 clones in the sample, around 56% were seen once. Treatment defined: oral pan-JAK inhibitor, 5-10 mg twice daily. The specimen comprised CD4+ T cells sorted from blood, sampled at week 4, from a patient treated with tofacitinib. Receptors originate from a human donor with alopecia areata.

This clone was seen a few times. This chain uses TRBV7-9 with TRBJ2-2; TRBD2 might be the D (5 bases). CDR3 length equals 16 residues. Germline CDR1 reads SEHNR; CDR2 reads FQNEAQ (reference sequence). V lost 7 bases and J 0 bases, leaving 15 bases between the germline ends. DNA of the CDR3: TGTGCCAGCATCCAACCCCCCGGGGCGAACACCGGGGAGCTGTTTTTT. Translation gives CASIQPPGANTGELFF.

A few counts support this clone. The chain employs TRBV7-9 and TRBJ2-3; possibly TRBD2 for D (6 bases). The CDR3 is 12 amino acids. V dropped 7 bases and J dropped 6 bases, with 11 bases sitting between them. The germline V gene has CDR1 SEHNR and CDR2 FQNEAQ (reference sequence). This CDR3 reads CASTPGGDTQYF. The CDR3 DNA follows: TGTGCCAGCACCCCCGGAGGGGATACGCAGTATTTT.

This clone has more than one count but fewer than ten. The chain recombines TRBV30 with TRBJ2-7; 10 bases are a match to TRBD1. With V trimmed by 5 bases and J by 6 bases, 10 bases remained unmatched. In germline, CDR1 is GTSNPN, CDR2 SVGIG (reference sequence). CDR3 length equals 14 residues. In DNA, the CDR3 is TGTGCCTGGGCCTTCCGGGACAGGGGAGGCGAGCAGTACTTC. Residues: CAWAFRDRGGEQYF.

The CDR3 loop reads CSVDPQGLNTEAFF. CDR3 coding DNA: TGCAGCGTTGATCCACAGGGTCTGAACACTGAAGCTTTCTTT. The V gene is TRBV29-1, the J gene TRBJ1-1; D might be TRBD1 (6 bases). Germline assignment: CDR1 SQVTM and CDR2 ANQGSEA. The CDR3 is 14 amino acids. The ends were cut back, 3 bases at V and 0 bases at J, with 11 bases in the middle.

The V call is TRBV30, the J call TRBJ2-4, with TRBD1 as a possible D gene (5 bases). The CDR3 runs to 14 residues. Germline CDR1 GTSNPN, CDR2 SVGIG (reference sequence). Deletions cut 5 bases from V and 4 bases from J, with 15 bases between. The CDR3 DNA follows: TGTGCCTGGGAAATGGGGCCTCTGAAAAACATTCAGTACTTC. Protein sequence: CAWEMGPLKNIQYF.

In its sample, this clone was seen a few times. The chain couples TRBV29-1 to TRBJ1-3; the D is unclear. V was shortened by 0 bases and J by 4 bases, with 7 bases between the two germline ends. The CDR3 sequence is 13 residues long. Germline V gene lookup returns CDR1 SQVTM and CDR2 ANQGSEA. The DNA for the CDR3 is TGCAGCGTTGAAGAAGGAGGAGGAAACACCATATATTTT. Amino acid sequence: CSVEEGGGNTIYF.

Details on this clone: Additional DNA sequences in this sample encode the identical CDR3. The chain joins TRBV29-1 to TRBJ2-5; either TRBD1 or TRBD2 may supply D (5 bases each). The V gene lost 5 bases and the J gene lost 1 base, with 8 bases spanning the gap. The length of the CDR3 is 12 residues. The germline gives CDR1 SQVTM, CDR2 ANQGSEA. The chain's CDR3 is CSVRGSQETQYF. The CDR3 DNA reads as TGCAGCGTTCGGGGCAGCCAAGAGACCCAGTACTTC.

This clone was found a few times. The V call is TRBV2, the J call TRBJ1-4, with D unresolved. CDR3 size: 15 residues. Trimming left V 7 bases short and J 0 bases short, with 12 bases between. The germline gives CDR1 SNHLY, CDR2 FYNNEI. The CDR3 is CASKRQSATNEKLFF. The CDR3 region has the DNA TGTGCCAGCAAACGACAATCTGCAACTAATGAAAAACTGTTTTTT. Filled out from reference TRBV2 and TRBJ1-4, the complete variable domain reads EPEVTQTPSHQVTQMGQEVILRCVPISNHLYFYWYRQILGQKVEFLVSFYNNEISEKSEIFDDQFSVERPDGSNFTLKIRSTKLEDSAMYFCASKRQSATNEKLFFGSGTQLSVL.

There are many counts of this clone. The CDR3 DNA sequence: TGTGCCAGTAGTAGGGGACAAGGAGGGAATGAGCAGTTCTTC. This codes for CASSRGQGGNEQFF. J is TRBJ2-1 and V is TRBV19; D is perhaps TRBD1 or TRBD2 (6 bases each). The CDR3 contains 14 residues. Germline lookup yields CDR1 LNHDA and CDR2 SQIVND (reference sequence). V lost 4 bases to trimming and J lost 7 bases, with 14 bases between them.

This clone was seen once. CDR3 sequence: CATSPKLAGSYEQYF. CDR3 DNA sequence: TGTGCCACCAGCCCAAAACTAGCGGGATCCTACGAGCAGTACTTC. The rearrangement links TRBV15 to TRBJ2-7; the match to TRBD2 covers 10 bases. CDR1 is LNHNV, CDR2 YYDKDF, per germline (reference sequence). The V segment lost 5 bases and the J segment 1 base; nucleotides outside the gene matches: 5. The CDR3 length is 15 residues.

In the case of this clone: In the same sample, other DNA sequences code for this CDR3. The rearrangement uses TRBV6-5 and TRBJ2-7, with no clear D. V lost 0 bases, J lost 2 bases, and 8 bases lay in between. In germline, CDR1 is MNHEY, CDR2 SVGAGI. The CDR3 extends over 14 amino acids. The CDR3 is CASSYSDGTYEQYF. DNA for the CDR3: TGTGCCAGCAGTTACTCGGACGGAACCTACGAGCAGTACTTC.

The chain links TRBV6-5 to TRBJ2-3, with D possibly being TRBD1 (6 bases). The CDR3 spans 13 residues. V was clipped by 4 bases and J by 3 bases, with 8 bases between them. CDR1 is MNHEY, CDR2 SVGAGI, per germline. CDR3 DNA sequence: TGTGCCAGCAGTTCCGGACAGACAGATACGCAGTATTTT. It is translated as CASSSGQTDTQYF.

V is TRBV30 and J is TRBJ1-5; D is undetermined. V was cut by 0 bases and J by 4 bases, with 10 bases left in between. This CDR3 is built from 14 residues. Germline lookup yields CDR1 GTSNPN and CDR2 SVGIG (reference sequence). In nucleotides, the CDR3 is TGTGCCTGGAGTGTAGGCTCATCGAATCAGCCCCAGCATTTT. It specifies CAWSVGSSNQPQHF. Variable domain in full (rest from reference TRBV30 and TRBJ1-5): SQTIHQWPATLVQPVGSPLSLECTVEGTSNPNLYWYRQAAGRGLQLLFYSVGIGQISSEVPQNLSASRPQDRQFILSSKKLLLSDSGFYLCAWSVGSSNQPQHFGDGTRLSIL.

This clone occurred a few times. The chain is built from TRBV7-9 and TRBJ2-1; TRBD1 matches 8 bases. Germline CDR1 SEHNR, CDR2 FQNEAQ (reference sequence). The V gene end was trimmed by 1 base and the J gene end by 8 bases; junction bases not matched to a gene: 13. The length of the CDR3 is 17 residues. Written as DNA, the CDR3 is TGTGCCAGCAGCTTAGAATTCAACAGGGGGAAGGGGTATGAGCAGTTCTTC. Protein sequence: CASSLEFNRGKGYEQFF.

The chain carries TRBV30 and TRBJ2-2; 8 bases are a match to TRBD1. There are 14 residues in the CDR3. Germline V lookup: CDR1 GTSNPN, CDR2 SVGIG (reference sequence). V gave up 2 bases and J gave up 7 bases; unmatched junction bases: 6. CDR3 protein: CAWSRGQGHGELFF. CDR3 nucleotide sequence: TGTGCCTGGAGTCGTGGACAGGGTCACGGGGAGCTGTTTTTT.

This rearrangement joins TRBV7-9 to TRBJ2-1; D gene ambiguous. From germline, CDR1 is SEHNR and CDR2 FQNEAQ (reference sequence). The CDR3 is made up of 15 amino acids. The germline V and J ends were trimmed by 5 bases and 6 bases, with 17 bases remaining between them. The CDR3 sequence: CASSVTVRLVNEQFF. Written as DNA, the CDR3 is TGTGCCAGCAGCGTTACCGTCAGACTCGTCAATGAGCAGTTCTTC.

CDR3 DNA: TGTGCCAGCAGTTTAAGGGGACGCACAGATACGCAGTATTTT. Translated, it gives CASSLRGRTDTQYF. The chain uses TRBV28 and TRBJ2-3; the D call may be TRBD1 or TRBD2 (5 bases each). This CDR3 is built from 14 residues. V was cut by 2 bases and J by 1 base, with 7 bases left in between. Per germline, CDR1 MDHEN and CDR2 SYDVKM.